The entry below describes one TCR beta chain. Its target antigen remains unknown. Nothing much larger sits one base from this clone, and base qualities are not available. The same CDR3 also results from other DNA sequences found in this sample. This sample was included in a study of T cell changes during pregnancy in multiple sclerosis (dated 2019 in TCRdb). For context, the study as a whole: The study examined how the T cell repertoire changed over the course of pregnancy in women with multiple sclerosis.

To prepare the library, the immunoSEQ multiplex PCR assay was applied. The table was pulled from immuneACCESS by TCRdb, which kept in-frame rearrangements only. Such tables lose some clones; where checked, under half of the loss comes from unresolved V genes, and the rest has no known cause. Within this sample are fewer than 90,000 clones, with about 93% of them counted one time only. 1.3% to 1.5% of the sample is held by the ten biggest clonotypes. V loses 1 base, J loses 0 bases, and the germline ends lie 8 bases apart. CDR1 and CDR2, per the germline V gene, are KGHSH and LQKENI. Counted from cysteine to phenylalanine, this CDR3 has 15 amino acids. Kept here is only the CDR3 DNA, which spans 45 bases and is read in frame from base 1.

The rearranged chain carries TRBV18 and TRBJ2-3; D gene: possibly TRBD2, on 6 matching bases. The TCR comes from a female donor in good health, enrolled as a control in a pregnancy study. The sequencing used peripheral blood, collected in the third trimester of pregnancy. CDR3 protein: CASSPRGTSTDTQYF. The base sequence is TGTGCCAGCTCACCACGAGGGACTAGCACAGATACGCAGTATTTT. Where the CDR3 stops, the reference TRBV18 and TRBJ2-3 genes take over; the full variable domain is NAGVMQNPRHLVRRRGQEARLRCSPMKGHSHVYWYRQLPEEGLKFMVYLQKENIIDESGMPKERFSAEFPKEGPSILRIQQVVRGDSAAYFCASSPRGTSTDTQYFGPGTRLTVL.